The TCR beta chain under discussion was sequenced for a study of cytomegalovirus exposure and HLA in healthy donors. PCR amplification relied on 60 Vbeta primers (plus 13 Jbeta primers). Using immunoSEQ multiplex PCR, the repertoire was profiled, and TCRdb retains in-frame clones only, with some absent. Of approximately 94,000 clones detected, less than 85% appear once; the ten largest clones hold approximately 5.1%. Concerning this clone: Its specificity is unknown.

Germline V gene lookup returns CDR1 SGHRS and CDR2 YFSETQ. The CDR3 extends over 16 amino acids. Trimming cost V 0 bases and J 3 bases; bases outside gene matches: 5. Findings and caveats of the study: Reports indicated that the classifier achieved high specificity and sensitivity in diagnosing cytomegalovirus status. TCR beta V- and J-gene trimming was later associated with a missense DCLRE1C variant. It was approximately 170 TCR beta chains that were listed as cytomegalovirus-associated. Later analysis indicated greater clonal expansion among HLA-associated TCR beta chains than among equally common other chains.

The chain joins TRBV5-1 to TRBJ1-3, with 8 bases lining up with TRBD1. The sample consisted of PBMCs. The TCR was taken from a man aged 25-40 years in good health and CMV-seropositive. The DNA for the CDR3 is TGCGCCAGCAGCTTGGAGGCAGGGGGCCTTGGAAACACCATATATTTT. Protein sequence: CASSLEAGGLGNTIYF.